The 18 T cell receptor beta chains in this list originate from one sample, sequenced in a study of blood T cell repertoires in COVID-19. This table comes from immunoSEQ multiplex PCR, and its TCRdb copy is limited to in-frame clones, with some not included. The repertoire holds some 190,000 clones, with roughly 90% as singletons. Sequencing was done on a sample of peripheral blood. The source of these receptors is a man younger than 35 with active or convalescent COVID-19.

The rearrangement joins TRBV5-6 to TRBJ1-6, with 7 bases matching TRBD1. The length of the CDR3 is 15 residues. J was trimmed by 10 bases and V by 2 bases; bases with no gene match: 9. Germline lookup yields CDR1 SGHDT and CDR2 YYEEEE. CDR3 residues: CASSFRDRRLSPLHF. The CDR3 bases are TGTGCCAGCAGCTTCCGGGACAGAAGATTGTCACCCCTCCACTTT.

Details on this clone: The same CDR3 also results from other DNA sequences found in this sample. This rearrangement joins TRBV5-1 to TRBJ1-1; no clear D gene. V was clipped by 4 bases and J by 1 base, with 8 bases between them. The CDR3 consists of 13 residues. CDR1 is SGHRS and CDR2 is YFSETQ in the germline V gene. The CDR3 bases are TGCGCCAGCAGCCTTACAGAGAACACTGAAGCTTTCTTT. Its translation: CASSLTENTEAFF.

This chain connects TRBV6-5 to TRBJ1-5; the match to TRBD1 covers 7 bases. Per the germline V gene, CDR1 is MNHEY and CDR2 is SVGAGI. The CDR3 is 15 amino acids. V dropped 7 bases and J dropped 5; count of bases not matched to a gene: 11. The CDR3 nucleotides are TGTGCCAGCATCTCCCAAGAGGGGGCCGATCAGCCCCAGCATTTT. It is translated as CASISQEGADQPQHF.

The chain couples TRBV28 to TRBJ2-5; weak D call: TRBD2 (6 bases). V shed 4 bases and J shed 5 bases, with 11 bases lying between them. The CDR3 consists of 13 residues. Germline V gives CDR1 MDHEN, CDR2 SYDVKM. CDR3: CASSSGGEETQYF. In DNA, the CDR3 is TGTGCCAGCAGTTCCGGGGGAGAGGAGACCCAGTACTTC.

This clone is a singleton in its sample. The chain couples TRBV5-6 to TRBJ2-7, with 8 bases identical to TRBD1. Germline CDR1 is SGHDT and CDR2 is YYEEEE. With V trimmed by 5 bases and J by 3 bases, 13 bases remained unmatched. The CDR3 has 16 residues. This chain's CDR3 is CASRNTGTGLLYEQYF. The CDR3 DNA sequence: TGTGCCAGCAGGAATACCGGGACAGGCCTACTCTACGAGCAGTACTTC.

The J gene is TRBJ2-5, the V gene TRBV5-4, with D maybe TRBD1 (5 bases). This CDR3 contains 14 residues. Germline V CDR1 and CDR2: SGHNT, YYREEE (reference sequence). V was cut by 2 bases and J by 5 bases, with 13 bases left in between. The CDR3 reads CASSFLGVSETQYF. Written as DNA, the CDR3 is TGTGCCAGCAGCTTTTTAGGGGTCTCGGAGACCCAGTACTTC.

The chain is built from TRBV19 and TRBJ1-1; D is unclear. The CDR3 is 12 residues long. With 6 bases removed from V and 2 bases from J, the gap between germline ends came to 7 bases. The germline V gene encodes CDR1 LNHDA and CDR2 SQIVND (reference sequence). The CDR3 bases are TGTGCCAGTAGGGACTCCAACACTGAAGCTTTCTTT. Translation gives CASRDSNTEAFF.

This chain uses TRBV10-2 with TRBJ1-5; D is uncertain. CDR1 and CDR2 from the germline V gene are WSHSY and SAAADI. Trimming cost V 0 bases and J 7 bases, with 10 bases left between them. CDR3 length equals 14 residues. CDR3 sequence: CASSESTLSQPQHF. CDR3 in DNA: TGCGCCAGCAGTGAGTCGACTTTGTCGCAGCCCCAGCATTTT.

This clone was detected only a few times. This sequence joins TRBV6-4 and TRBJ2-3; 10 bases fit TRBD2. The V and J ends lost 2 bases and 2 bases, in that order; junction bases with no gene match: 1. This CDR3 region has 15 residues. Germline CDR1 reads MRHNA; CDR2 reads SNTAGT. The chain's CDR3 is CASSDSGGATDTQYF. CDR3 DNA sequence: TGTGCCAGCAGTGACAGCGGGGGGGCCACAGATACGCAGTATTTT.

Here the CDR3 DNA reads TGTGCCAGCAGCTCAAGTGTGGGACAGGGATTTGCACCCCTCCACTTT. Amino acid sequence: CASSSSVGQGFAPLHF. This sequence joins TRBV7-8 and TRBJ1-6, with 9 bases lining up with TRBD1. This CDR3 is built from 16 residues. CDR1 SGHVS and CDR2 FQNEAQ come from the germline V gene. After removal of 4 bases from V and 11 bases from J, the junction contained 12 bases not matched to a gene.

This rearrangement joins TRBV29-1 to TRBJ2-2, with 7 bases identical to TRBD1. Per germline, CDR1 SQVTM and CDR2 ANQGSEA. The CDR3 loop spans 13 amino acids. The V gene end was trimmed by 4 bases and the J gene end by 5 bases; junction bases not matched to a gene: 4. As DNA, the CDR3 is TGCAGCGTTGGACAGGGCTGGACCGGGGAGCTGTTTTTT. It specifies CSVGQGWTGELFF.

The V and J genes are TRBV6-1 and TRBJ2-7, with TRBD2 identical over 7 bases. The length of the CDR3 is 15 residues. V lost 0 bases and J lost 7; bases outside the gene matches: 9. Germline CDR1 and CDR2: MNHNS and SASEGT. For the CDR3, the DNA is TGTGCCAGCAGTGAAGCGGGCCGAGCGGGGTCTGAGCAGTACTTC. Its protein product is CASSEAGRAGSEQYF.

The chain uses TRBV5-1 and TRBJ2-5, with TRBD1 as a possible D gene (6 bases). Germline V gene lookup returns CDR1 SGHRS and CDR2 YFSETQ. The CDR3 is made up of 14 amino acids. V lost 3 bases and J lost 3, with 12 bases in between. The CDR3 spells CASSYQNREETQYF. The DNA for the CDR3 is TGCGCCAGCAGCTATCAAAACAGGGAAGAGACCCAGTACTTC.

V is TRBV4-2 and J is TRBJ1-2, with a weak D call TRBD1 (6 bases). V was trimmed by 1 base and J by 3 bases, leaving 12 bases between them. Germline V CDR1 and CDR2: LGHNA, YNFKEQ. The CDR3 sequence is 15 residues long. The CDR3 is CASSQGAGEYYGYTF. CDR3 coding DNA: TGTGCCAGCAGCCAAGGGGCAGGGGAGTACTATGGCTACACCTTC.

This chain uses TRBV2 with TRBJ1-1, with 9 bases lining up with TRBD1. The V gene's germline CDR1 is SNHLY and CDR2 FYNNEI. V was clipped by 6 bases and J by 4 bases; unmatched bases: 9. This CDR3 has 15 amino acids. CDR3 sequence reads: CASSEPDRGSTEAFF. DNA for the CDR3: TGTGCCAGCAGCGAGCCAGACAGGGGGTCCACTGAAGCTTTCTTT.

The J gene is TRBJ1-5, the V gene TRBV30; 9 bases match TRBD1. From germline, CDR1 is GTSNPN and CDR2 SVGIG (reference sequence). V lost 5 bases, J lost 5 bases, and 10 bases stayed unmatched. This CDR3 comprises 15 residues. The CDR3 loop reads CAWSGPGQGYQPQHF. In nucleotides, the CDR3 is TGTGCCTGGTCGGGACCGGGACAGGGCTATCAGCCCCAGCATTTT.

The V call is TRBV11-2, the J call TRBJ2-7; no firm D call. The CDR3 loop spans 15 amino acids. Trimming took 0 bases from V and 3 from J, leaving 12 bases between them. CDR1 is SGHAT, CDR2 FQNNGV, per germline. The CDR3 is CASSLDMADIYEQYF. In nucleotides, the CDR3 is TGTGCCAGCAGCTTAGATATGGCAGATATCTACGAGCAGTACTTC.

The gene calls are TRBV29-1 and TRBJ1-1; 7 nucleotides line up with TRBD1. Trimming at V came to 8 bases and at J to 3 bases, leaving 9 bases not matched to a gene. Germline assignment: CDR1 SQVTM and CDR2 ANQGSEA. This CDR3 comprises 13 residues. For the CDR3, the DNA is TGCAGCTCCGCAGGGGGTGGCTACACTGAAGCTTTCTTT. Translation gives CSSAGGGYTEAFF.